A single sample is the source of the 23 T cell receptor beta chains below, sequenced in a study of shared clonotypes between healthy human individuals. The table came from immunoSEQ multiplex PCR; TCRdb's copy has only in-frame clones and leaves some out. The sample has some 89,000 clones; roughly two thirds are singletons. Sequencing was carried out using memory CD8+ T cells sorted from blood. Subset of the sample: CD45RO+ cells pooled with CCR7-negative TemRA cells. The receptors come from a man aged 30-40 years in good health.

The chain links TRBV2 to TRBJ1-5; 10 nucleotides agree with TRBD1. CDR3 length: 15 amino acids. CDR1 and CDR2 from the germline V gene are SNHLY and FYNNEI. V shed 6 bases, J shed 6 bases, and the junction held 8 bases outside the gene matches. This CDR3 is CASRRGDRGGQPQHF. CDR3 sequence (DNA): TGTGCCAGCAGGAGGGGGGACAGGGGCGGTCAGCCCCAGCATTTT.

The chain carries TRBV4-1 and TRBJ2-7; 12 nucleotides match TRBD2. The CDR3 consists of 19 residues. After removal of 2 bases from V and 7 bases from J, the junction contained 18 bases not matched to a gene. The V gene's germline CDR1 is MGHRA and CDR2 YSYEKL. DNA of the CDR3: TGCGCCAGCAGCCAAACAATGGCAGAAAAGACTAGCGGGAGAGGGGAGCAGTACTTC. It encodes CASSQTMAEKTSGRGEQYF.

As DNA, the CDR3 is TGTGCCAGCAGCTTAGGGACTAGCGCCTACAATGAGCAGTTCTTC. Amino acids: CASSLGTSAYNEQFF. The chain employs TRBV7-3 and TRBJ2-1, with 10 bases matching TRBD2. The CDR3 covers 15 residues. In germline, CDR1 is SGHTA, CDR2 FQGTGA. V lost 2 bases, J lost 2 bases, and 0 bases stayed unmatched.

J is TRBJ2-6 and V is TRBV28, with D perhaps matching TRBD1 or TRBD2 (5 bases each). This CDR3 region has 19 residues. Trimming left V 6 bases short and J 0 bases short, with 21 bases between. Germline loops: CDR1 MDHEN, CDR2 SYDVKM. The CDR3 nucleotides are TGTGCCAGCAGACCTCGGGACCGAGGCCTGAACTCTGGGGCCAACGTCCTGACTTTC. Encoded protein: CASRPRDRGLNSGANVLTF.

V is TRBV9 and J is TRBJ2-5, with 8 bases that match TRBD2. Per the germline V gene, CDR1 is SGDLS and CDR2 is YYNGEE. This CDR3 has 15 residues. Germline trimming cut 3 bases from V and 1 base from J; bases unmatched to any gene: 5. CDR3: CASSAGGGTQETQYF. The DNA of the CDR3 is TGTGCCAGCAGCGCGGGGGGGGGAACCCAAGAGACCCAGTACTTC.

This clone was observed once. CDR3 in DNA: TGCGCCAGCAGCCAAGTAGCGGGGGGTAGTACGCAGTATTTT. This translates into CASSQVAGGSTQYF. The chain couples TRBV4-1 to TRBJ2-3, with 10 bases fitting TRBD2. Germline V gives CDR1 MGHRA, CDR2 YSYEKL. V lost 1 base, J lost 8 bases, and 3 bases stayed unmatched. The CDR3 is made up of 14 amino acids.

The chain has TRBV29-1 and TRBJ2-7; 10 nucleotides match TRBD2. Trimming cost V 3 bases and J 10 bases; bases outside gene matches: 6. The length of the CDR3 is 12 residues. The V gene's germline CDR1 is SQVTM and CDR2 ANQGSEA. The CDR3 DNA follows: TGCAGCGTTGATGGGCTAGCGGGAGAACAGTACTTC. Translation: CSVDGLAGEQYF.

Notes on this clone: A read error is the likely source, as a far larger clone sits one nucleotide away. This sample also contains other DNA sequences that code for the same CDR3. CDR3 sequence reads: CASSPPVEAGVAETQYF. CDR3 in DNA: TGTGCCAGCAGCCCACCTGTCGAGGCGGGAGTTGCAGAGACTCAGTACTTC. This rearrangement joins TRBV7-9 to TRBJ2-5, with 7 bases aligning to TRBD2. The germline V gene encodes CDR1 SEHNR and CDR2 FQNEAQ (reference sequence). The CDR3 has 17 amino acids.

This sequence joins TRBV18 and TRBJ1-1; tentative D call: TRBD1 (5 bases). Germline assignment: CDR1 KGHSH and CDR2 LQKENI. This CDR3 is built from 16 residues. Trimming took off 3 bases at V and 0 bases at J, with 14 bases between the two ends. The CDR3 protein is CASSPRLGTLNTEAFF. Written as DNA, the CDR3 is TGTGCCAGCTCACCGCGTCTTGGGACTCTGAACACTGAAGCTTTCTTT.

This clone appeared a single time. The chain uses TRBV6-5 and TRBJ2-1; the D call may be TRBD1 or TRBD2 (5 bases each). The CDR3 is 15 residues long. With 6 bases removed from V and 3 bases from J, the gap between germline ends came to 15 bases. The germline gives CDR1 MNHEY, CDR2 SVGAGI. Here the CDR3 DNA reads TGTGCCAGCAGCCCCGGGACCCCCATCTACAATGAGCAGTTCTTC. It encodes CASSPGTPIYNEQFF.

The chain recombines TRBV27 with TRBJ2-2; D unclear. The CDR3 sequence is 14 residues long. Trimming took off 5 bases at V and 1 base at J, with 8 bases between the two ends. Germline V gene sequence: CDR1 MNHEY, CDR2 SMNVEV (reference sequence). This chain's CDR3 is CASSLMQNTGELFF. CDR3 DNA: TGTGCCAGCAGTCTAATGCAGAACACCGGGGAGCTGTTTTTT.

The V gene is TRBV27, the J gene TRBJ1-5; D is unclear. The length of the CDR3 is 15 residues. Per the germline V gene, CDR1 is MNHEY and CDR2 is SMNVEV (reference sequence). Trimming cost V 2 bases and J 0 bases, with 8 bases left between them. CDR3 coding DNA: TGTGCCAGCAGTTTAAGCTCCGCTAGCAATCAGCCCCAGCATTTT. Translation gives CASSLSSASNQPQHF.

This clone was seen a few times. The V call is TRBV7-9, the J call TRBJ2-1; D might be TRBD2 (6 bases). This CDR3 has 17 amino acids. Trimming shortened V by 2 bases and J by 2 bases, and 16 bases separated the two germline ends. Germline assignment: CDR1 SEHNR and CDR2 FQNEAQ (reference sequence). The CDR3 is CASSLLTSGLTYNEQFF. CDR3 nucleotide sequence: TGTGCCAGCAGCTTACTAACAAGCGGGCTTACCTACAATGAGCAGTTCTTC.

V usage is TRBV5-6 and J usage is TRBJ2-1, with 9 bases fitting TRBD1. Germline lookup yields CDR1 SGHDT and CDR2 YYEEEE. This CDR3 has 15 residues. After removal of 5 bases from V and 6 bases from J, the junction contained 9 bases not matched to a gene. The DNA of the CDR3 is TGTGCCAGCAGTCCAGGGACAGGGTCGTTCAATGAGCAGTTCTTC. Residues: CASSPGTGSFNEQFF. Combining the CDR3 with reference TRBV5-6 and TRBJ2-1 gives the whole variable domain DAGVTQSPTHLIKTRGQQVTLRCSPKSGHDTVSWYQQALGQGPQFIFQYYEEEERQRGNFPDRFSGHQFPNYSSELNVNALLLGDSALYLCASSPGTGSFNEQFFGPGTRLTVL.

This sequence joins TRBV28 and TRBJ2-5; 15 bases are shared with TRBD2. There are 19 residues in the CDR3. CDR1 is MDHEN, CDR2 SYDVKM, per germline. Unmatched junction bases numbered 11, after V lost 2 bases and J lost 4 bases. The chain's CDR3 is CASSLGSGLAGGPLETQYF. CDR3 DNA: TGTGCCAGCAGTTTAGGTTCCGGACTAGCGGGAGGGCCGTTAGAGACCCAGTACTTC.

The rearrangement joins TRBV28 to TRBJ2-7, with 7 bases aligning to TRBD2. The ends lost 2 bases at V and 0 bases at J; junction bases unmatched: 13. The germline V gene encodes CDR1 MDHEN and CDR2 SYDVKM. The CDR3 consists of 18 residues. The CDR3 DNA is TGTGCCAGCAGTTTAAGCATCCCGACTAGCTTATTCTCCTACGAGCAGTACTTC. Protein product: CASSLSIPTSLFSYEQYF.

CDR3 sequence: CASKTSGTNTGELFF. CDR3 nucleotide sequence: TGTGCCAGCAAGACTAGCGGAACGAACACCGGGGAGCTGTTTTTT. The V and J genes are TRBV2 and TRBJ2-2; 9 nucleotides line up with TRBD2. The CDR3 runs 15 residues. J lost 0 bases, V lost 7 bases, and 3 bases had no gene match. CDR1 is SNHLY and CDR2 is FYNNEI in the germline V gene.

This clone occurred a few times. The J gene is TRBJ2-6, the V gene TRBV28; D is undetermined. From germline, CDR1 is MDHEN and CDR2 SYDVKM. V lost 5 bases and J lost 4, with 15 bases in between. This CDR3 spans 16 amino acids. The CDR3 loop reads CASSPSPASGANVLTF. The CDR3 nucleotides read TGTGCCAGCAGTCCCTCCCCGGCTTCGGGGGCCAACGTCCTGACTTTC.

This clone has a handful of counts. The V call is TRBV19, the J call TRBJ2-7; the match to TRBD1 covers 9 bases. The germline gives CDR1 LNHDA, CDR2 SQIVND (reference sequence). Losses at the gene ends were 6 bases for V and 3 bases for J; bases not matched to a gene: 6. This CDR3 has 14 amino acids. CDR3 DNA: TGTGCCAGTAGCTCGGGACAGGGCTACTACGAGCAGTACTTC. It yields the protein CASSSGQGYYEQYF.

The gene calls are TRBV4-3 and TRBJ2-7, with TRBD2 matching 7 bases. The ends lost 3 bases at V and 5 bases at J; junction bases unmatched: 1. The germline V gene has CDR1 LGHNA and CDR2 YSLEER. The CDR3 is 12 residues long. In DNA, the CDR3 is TGCGCCAGCAGCCATGCGGGAGACGAGCAGTACTTC. It yields the protein CASSHAGDEQYF.

At least ten counts were recorded for this clone. The chain carries TRBV29-1 and TRBJ2-1; a possible D gene is TRBD1 (6 bases). Germline V gene lookup returns CDR1 SQVTM and CDR2 ANQGSEA. The CDR3 length is 12 residues. Trimming shortened V by 6 bases and J by 8 bases, and 14 bases separated the two germline ends. The CDR3 region has the DNA TGCAGCGTCTATAGGACAGACGATGAGCAGTTCTTC. Its protein is CSVYRTDDEQFF.

The chain couples TRBV10-3 to TRBJ1-5, with 9 bases identical to TRBD1. This CDR3 is built from 15 residues. Germline V lookup: CDR1 ENHRY, CDR2 SYGVKD. V was pared by 5 bases and J by 1 base, with 3 bases of the junction left unmatched. The CDR3 spells CAISRDRESNQPQHF. The CDR3, as DNA: TGTGCCATCAGTCGGGACAGGGAAAGCAATCAGCCCCAGCATTTT.

This chain links TRBV7-6 with TRBJ2-1; 10 bases line up with TRBD2. Per the germline V gene, CDR1 is SGHVS and CDR2 is FNYEAQ. This CDR3 has 16 residues. V shed 5 bases and J 5 bases; nucleotides not matched to a gene: 9. DNA of the CDR3: TGTGCCAGCAGCCACCGGACTAGCGGAGAAGACAATGAGCAGTTCTTC. Translating it yields CASSHRTSGEDNEQFF.